These 15 T cell receptor beta chains were sequenced from one sample in a study of T cells in Graves' hyperthyroidism and ophthalmopathy. Amplification of TCR beta CDR3 regions used RNA as the template. Primed by the HTBI set, a first-round RT-PCR was run on the TCR CDR3. TCRdb re-analysed the multiplex PCR reads in MiXCR, keeping a single row per CDR3 protein. The sample records under 250,000 distinct CDR3 sequences, approximately 25% being singletons. Sequencing used blood. These receptor sequences come from a woman between 40 and 55 years old with Graves' ophthalmopathy.

This clonotype was seen repeatedly, ten times or more. The V and J genes are TRBV20-1 and TRBJ2-7; D unresolved. V dropped 0 bases and J dropped 0 bases, with 6 bases sitting between them. CDR1 and CDR2 from the germline V gene are DFQATT and SNEGSKA (reference sequence). There are 13 residues in the CDR3. The CDR3 bases are TGCAGTGCTAGAGATAACCCCTCCTACGAGCAGTACTTC. Amino acid sequence: CSARDNPSYEQYF.

This chain links TRBV12-3 or TRBV12-4 with TRBJ1-2; TRBD1 aligns across 8 bases. V was pared by 1 base and J by 3 bases, with 7 bases of the junction left unmatched. CDR3 length equals 16 residues. The CDR3 nucleotides read TGTGCCAGCAGTTTAGATCGGGACAGGCGGTACTATGGCTACACCTTC. It translates to CASSLDRDRRYYGYTF.

The chain is built from TRBV12-3 or TRBV12-4 and TRBJ1-1; the D gene is possibly TRBD1 (6 bases). The CDR3 totals 14 residues. V was trimmed by 6 bases and J by 3 bases, leaving 14 bases between them. The CDR3 region is CASSLPRTDTEAFF. CDR3 bases: TGTGCCAGCAGCTTACCTCGGACAGACACTGAAGCTTTCTTT.

This clonotype occurred once. A much bigger clone sits one base away, suggesting this may be a read error. V usage is TRBV6-1 and J usage is TRBJ2-7, with D maybe TRBD1 (6 bases). Germline CDR1 and CDR2: MNHNS and SASEGT. The CDR3 covers 16 residues. Trimming took 8 bases from V and 6 from J, leaving 26 bases between them. This chain's CDR3 is CASASGMGAMSPEQYF. CDR3 nucleotides: TGTGCCAGCGCTTCGGGCATGGGGGCTATGAGTCCCGAGCAGTACTTC.

This clonotype was recorded many times. The chain carries TRBV20-1 and TRBJ2-3; D might be TRBD2 (10 bases). The V and J ends lost 6 bases and 4 bases respectively, with 32 bases between them. In germline, CDR1 is DFQATT, CDR2 SNEGSKA (reference sequence). This CDR3 is 19 amino acids long. CDR3 region: CSAYTGGSSGSVEADTQYF. In DNA, the CDR3 is TGCAGTGCGTACACAGGGGGCTCTAGCGGGAGCGTCGAAGCAGATACGCAGTATTTT.

This clonotype was counted ten times or more. The V and J genes are TRBV28 and TRBJ2-7, with D possibly being TRBD1 (5 bases). Trimming left V 2 bases short and J 6 bases short, with 17 bases between. The CDR3 is 15 amino acids. From germline, CDR1 is MDHEN and CDR2 SYDVKM. DNA for the CDR3: TGTGCCAGCAGTTTAAACAGGTTTGATCGGACCGAGCAGTACTTC. Translated: CASSLNRFDRTEQYF.

To note about this clonotype: A much larger clone sits a single nucleotide away, making a read error possible. The V and J genes are TRBV11-3 and TRBJ2-1; no reliable D call. In germline, CDR1 is SGHNT, CDR2 YENEEA. The CDR3 is 9 residues long. CDR3 coding DNA: TGCGCGGCCCGGCGTGAGCAGTTCTTC. This codes for CAARREQFF.

The chain is built from TRBV18 and TRBJ2-6, with D hard to call. The V end lost 2 bases, the J end lost 4 bases, and 12 bases lay between the germline ends. The germline V gene has CDR1 KGHSH and CDR2 LQKENI. This CDR3 has 16 residues. The CDR3 DNA reads TGTGCCAGCTCACCAAGTTCGGTAACCGGGGCCAACGTCCTGACTTTC. Protein product: CASSPSSVTGANVLTF.

This clonotype was detected many times. The chain recombines TRBV19 with TRBJ2-2; TRBD2 matches at 10 bases. Trimming cost V 7 bases and J 0 bases; bases outside gene matches: 5. Germline CDR1 and CDR2: LNHDA and SQIVND (reference sequence). The CDR3 runs to 16 residues. The CDR3: CASNVAGGSNTGELFF. The DNA of the CDR3 is TGTGCCAGTAACGTAGCGGGAGGATCGAACACCGGGGAGCTGTTTTTT.

In its sample, this clonotype was seen many times. The V gene is TRBV11-2, the J gene TRBJ2-7, with TRBD2 matching 7 bases. The junction had 4 bases not matched to a gene; V was cut back by 5 bases and J by 3 bases. The CDR3 consists of 13 residues. CDR1 SGHAT and CDR2 FQNNGV come from the germline V gene. The CDR3 DNA reads TGTGCCAGCAGCCGCGGGACTAACTACGAGCAGTACTTC. Protein: CASSRGTNYEQYF.

The J gene is TRBJ1-2, the V gene TRBV6-1, with TRBD1 matching 12 bases. Germline V gene sequence: CDR1 MNHNS, CDR2 SASEGT. The V and J ends lost 6 bases and 4 bases, in that order; junction bases with no gene match: 12. The CDR3 has 17 amino acids. In nucleotides, the CDR3 is TGTGCCAGCAGAACATCGGGACAGGGGGCGCCAGGCTATGGCTACACCTTC. Translation gives CASRTSGQGAPGYGYTF.

V is TRBV7-9 and J is TRBJ1-2; TRBD1 aligns across 9 bases. The CDR3 totals 15 residues. Trimming at V came to 2 bases and at J to 5 bases, leaving 6 bases not matched to a gene. Per germline, CDR1 SEHNR and CDR2 FQNEAQ (reference sequence). The CDR3 is CASSLRRDRAYGYTF. The CDR3 nucleotides are TGTGCCAGCAGCTTAAGGCGGGACAGGGCGTATGGCTACACCTTC.

This clonotype has at least ten counts. The CDR3 nucleotides read TGTGCCAGCAGTCCAAAACCGGGACTAGCGGACTACGAGCAGTACTTC. It codes for CASSPKPGLADYEQYF. The rearrangement joins TRBV12-3 or TRBV12-4 to TRBJ2-7, with 11 bases lining up with TRBD2. CDR3 length: 16 amino acids. V was pared by 5 bases and J by 3 bases, with 9 bases of the junction left unmatched.

Ten or more counts support this clonotype. The V and J genes are TRBV27 and TRBJ1-2; 7 bases are a match to TRBD1. The CDR3 loop spans 12 amino acids. Trimming removed 7 bases from V and 2 bases from J; junction bases left unmatched: 1. The germline V gene has CDR1 MNHEY and CDR2 SMNVEV (reference sequence). The CDR3 protein is CASMDRNYGYTF. CDR3 bases: TGTGCCAGCATGGACAGGAACTATGGCTACACCTTC.

In its sample, this clonotype was seen many times. The rearrangement uses TRBV7-8 and TRBJ1-2; D is perhaps TRBD1 (5 bases). The CDR3 runs 13 residues. The V gene lost 5 bases and the J gene lost 1 base, with 8 bases spanning the gap. Germline CDR1 reads SGHVS; CDR2 reads FQNEAQ. CDR3: CASSAGGNYGYTF. The CDR3 DNA follows: TGTGCCAGCAGCGCCGGGGGTAACTATGGCTACACCTTC.